Each of the 5 T cell receptor beta chains below was sequenced from the same sample in a study of blood T cell repertoires in COVID-19 (TCRdb year 2020). Library method: the immunoSEQ multiplex PCR assay. What TCRdb holds here is the immuneACCESS table cut down to in-frame rearrangements. Part of the clones is not present; checked against another copy, under half of the missing clones reflect an unresolved V gene, and the others are unexplained. Recorded for this sample are about 200,000 clones; 80% to 90% of them occurred a single time. The ten largest clonotypes hold roughly 13% of the sample. Sequenced input: peripheral blood. The receptors shown here come from a human donor in a cohort sampled during active COVID-19.

This chain joins TRBV25-1 and TRBJ2-7, with TRBD2 identical over 13 bases. In germline, CDR1 is MGHDK, CDR2 SYGVNS. The CDR3 is made up of 13 amino acids. The V segment lost 6 bases and the J segment 4 bases; nucleotides outside the gene matches: 0. CDR3 region: CASRTSGRYEQYF. For the CDR3, the DNA is TGTGCCAGCAGGACTAGCGGGAGGTACGAGCAGTACTTC.

The chain recombines TRBV2 with TRBJ2-7; maybe TRBD2 (5 bases). From germline, CDR1 is SNHLY and CDR2 FYNNEI. V was clipped by 9 bases and J by 7 bases, with 16 bases between them. CDR3 length equals 12 residues. The CDR3 DNA reads TGTGCCAGTATGGACTCCCCCGGGGAGCAGTACTTC. Translated: CASMDSPGEQYF. Using reference TRBV2 and TRBJ2-7 for the parts outside the CDR3, the full variable domain is EPEVTQTPSHQVTQMGQEVILRCVPISNHLYFYWYRQILGQKVEFLVSFYNNEISEKSEIFDDQFSVERPDGSNFTLKIRSTKLEDSAMYFCASMDSPGEQYFGPGTRLTVT.

The chain recombines TRBV18 with TRBJ1-4, with 7 bases lining up with TRBD1. The V and J ends lost 3 bases and 3 bases, in that order; junction bases with no gene match: 1. Germline V gene sequence: CDR1 KGHSH, CDR2 LQKENI. This CDR3 has 14 amino acids. The CDR3 region is CASSPTGPNEKLFF. CDR3 bases: TGTGCCAGCTCACCGACAGGGCCTAATGAAAAACTGTTTTTT.

The chain links TRBV29-1 to TRBJ2-1; 12 positions match TRBD2. V dropped 7 bases and J dropped 4; count of bases not matched to a gene: 5. This CDR3 has 14 amino acids. Germline lookup yields CDR1 SQVTM and CDR2 ANQGSEA. The CDR3 DNA sequence: TGCAGCGCCCGGACTAGCGGGAAGTACAATGAGCAGTTCTTC. Translating gives CSARTSGKYNEQFF.

The genes are TRBV28 and TRBJ1-2; no clear D gene. Germline loops: CDR1 MDHEN, CDR2 SYDVKM. The CDR3 is 13 amino acids. Trimming removed 1 base at V and 6 bases at J, with 9 bases between. CDR3 sequence reads: CASSLSGRDGYTF. For the CDR3, the DNA is TGTGCCAGCAGTTTATCGGGGAGGGATGGCTACACCTTC.